The TCR beta chain under discussion was sequenced for a study of blood T cells in healthy people across ages (dated by TCRdb to between 2014 and 2016). Turning to the overall study: Template switching captured roughly one uniquely barcoded TCR beta cDNA molecule per two T cells in model experiments. To track age-related changes in TCR beta repertoire diversity, the study relied on deep sequencing normalized with unique cDNA molecular identifiers. Donors were grouped into four age groups: young (average approximately 15 years), middle-aged (approximately 41), aged (about 60) and long-lived (around 82). Donors of different ages were randomly distributed across sequencing lanes to avoid experimental bias. The study analyzed two additional independent replicas of 1 million unique cDNA reads from the same blood draw for two donors, one aged 18 to 29 and one aged 80 or older.

Donors were about 36 systemically healthy Caucasian individuals from Russia aged roughly 6 to 100 years. Each donor gave about 9.8 milliliters of peripheral blood, drawn into EDTA-treated Vacutainer tubes. Ficoll-Paque density-gradient centrifugation was used to isolate PBMCs, with at least 7 million obtained per sample. Total RNA, at least 5 micrograms per sample, was extracted from PBMCs with Trizol reagent. Naive CD45RAhigh/CD27high T cell percentages were measured by flow cytometry on a PBMC aliquot from every donor. A word on this clonotype: Its antigen specificity is not known. Per-base quality was not reported, and no clone a single base away is much larger than it.

Preparation of the library involved 5' RACE. The sequencing machine was an Illumina HiSeq 2500. A second PCR of roughly 7 to 11 cycles was performed with a sample-barcoded 5' primer and a J-beta primer mix. Each TCR beta cDNA molecule received a unique molecular identifier from a template-switch 5' adaptor carrying 12 random nucleotides. At least 2.5 million CDR3-containing paired-end reads were obtained from each sample. All of the RNA was converted into first-strand cDNA using the Mint cDNA synthesis kit, with a TRBC-specific oligonucleotide serving as the primer. Following uracil-DNA glycosylase treatment, a first 18-cycle PCR with universal primers M1SS and BC2_uni_R was performed on all cDNA. Per the source publication's procedure: Each sample was normalized by randomly selecting 1 million high-quality reads, each carrying a distinct molecular identifier. Reads sharing molecular identifiers were discarded rather than binned into consensus sequences. MiTCR, set to a Q25 quality threshold and the strictest error-elimination algorithm, was used for CDR3 identification, clonotype clustering and error correction. A nonparametric unseen species model with Euler transformation was used to estimate a lower bound on total TCR beta diversity. TCRdb ran its own pipeline on the public reads, namely fastp trimming at Q25 and MiXCR clone calling, and kept in-frame beta chains. Identical CDR3 protein sequences are pooled into one entry, listed with their most common genes and DNA. Here the V and J calls rest on TCRdb's processing, not on the authors' analysis. The sample yields 700,000 to 800,000 distinct CDR3 sequences; roughly 45% were counted once. The ten most abundant clones make up under 25% of the sample.

Findings and caveats that apply to the study as a whole: Because the CMV infection status of the donors was unknown, age-related changes in expanded clonotypes may potentially have been confounded. A strong correlation was found between observed TCR beta diversity and the percentage of naive T cells measured by flow cytometry. The long-lived group showed more naive CD4+ T cells, fewer expanded clones and increased TCR diversity than the aged group, suggesting age selection. Since profiling was done on bulk unsorted PBMCs, naive and antigen-experienced compartments could not be conclusively compared. Estimates of total diversity based on one million sequenced T cells were regarded as lower bounds and as underestimates. As age increased, observed TCR beta diversity per million T cells dropped in a roughly linear way, and a significant reduction was already evident by age 40.

Its CDR3 holds 15 amino acids, cysteine through phenylalanine. The DNA shown is the 45-base CDR3, in frame from base 1. Trimmed from V: 6 bases; trimmed from J: 5 bases; junction bases lacking a gene match: 12. CDR1 MNHNY and CDR2 SVGAGI are derived from the germline V gene (reference sequence). The sequence links TRBV6-6 to TRBJ1-1; 7 junctional bases match TRBD1. The specimen was blood. This TCR derives from a woman aged 55-75 years in good health. At the DNA level, the sequence is TGTGCCAGCAGGGACACAGGGGCACGGGGGACTGAAGCTTTCTTT. This gives the protein CASRDTGARGTEAFF.